Included here is one TCR beta chain sequence, with context. Its antigen remains unknown. The record originates from a study of blood T cells in healthy people across ages. V dropped 3 bases and J dropped 2 bases, with 13 bases sitting between them. This CDR3 spans 15 amino acids. Germline-derived CDR1 and CDR2 are MNHEY and SMNVEV (reference sequence). Findings and caveats of the study: Whereas aged donors had fewer naive CD4+ cells, long-lived donors had more of them and higher diversity. Because sorting was not performed, PBMCs prevented conclusive naive versus antigen-experienced comparison.

A second PCR, run for roughly 7 to 12 cycles, used a sample-barcoded 5' primer plus a J-beta primer mix. TCRdb re-called the 5' RACE reads through MiXCR, storing one row per CDR3 protein. The sample includes 1.5 million to 2 million distinct CDR3 sequences, roughly 52% of them seen just once. All donors came from Russia, were Caucasian and healthy, and spanned ages roughly 6 to 95. The chain uses TRBV27 and TRBJ2-5; either TRBD1 or TRBD2 may supply D (5 bases each). The sample was blood. The origin of this receptor is a woman between 40 and 55 years old in good health. CDR3 protein: CASSLGLGEQETQYF. In DNA, the CDR3 is TGTGCCAGCAGTTTGGGGCTGGGGGAACAAGAGACCCAGTACTTC.